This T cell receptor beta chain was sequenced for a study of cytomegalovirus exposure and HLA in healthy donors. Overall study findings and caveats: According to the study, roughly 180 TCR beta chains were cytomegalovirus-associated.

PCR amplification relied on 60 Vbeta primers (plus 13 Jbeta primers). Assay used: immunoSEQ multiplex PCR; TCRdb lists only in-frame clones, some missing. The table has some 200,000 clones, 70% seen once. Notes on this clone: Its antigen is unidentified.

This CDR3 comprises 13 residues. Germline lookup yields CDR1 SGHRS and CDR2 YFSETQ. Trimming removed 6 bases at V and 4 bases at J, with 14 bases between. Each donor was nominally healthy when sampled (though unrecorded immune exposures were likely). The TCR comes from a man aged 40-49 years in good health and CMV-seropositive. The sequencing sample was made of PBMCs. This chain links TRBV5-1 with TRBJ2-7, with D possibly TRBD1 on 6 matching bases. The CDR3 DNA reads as TGCGCCAGCACCCGAGAGGGGGTATACGAGCAGTACTTC. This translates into CASTREGVYEQYF.